What follows is one T cell receptor beta chain and its context. This clonotype came up a few times. Its antigen target is currently unknown. Base quality data are lacking; no much larger clone is found one base away. Inclusive of the bounding cysteine and phenylalanine, the CDR3 is 15 residues long. Of the read, only the CDR3 DNA is kept; its 45 bases are in frame from base 1. The trim is 2 bases for V and 0 bases for J, with a gap of 9 bases between the germline ends. The data belong to a study of blood T cells in healthy people across ages (dated by TCRdb to about 2015). At the level of the whole study: In model experiments, template switching captured roughly one uniquely barcoded TCR beta cDNA molecule for every two T cells. To track age-related changes in TCR beta repertoire diversity, the study relied on deep sequencing normalized with unique cDNA molecular identifiers. Four age groups were formed from the donors: young (average approximately 16 years), middle-aged (just under 40), aged (approximately 60) and long-lived (about 80). To avoid experimental bias, donors of different ages were spread randomly across the sequencing lanes. The study analyzed two additional independent replicas of 1 million unique cDNA reads from the same blood draw for two donors, one aged 18 to 30 and one aged 80 or older. Findings and caveats that apply to the study as a whole: Observed TCR beta diversity correlated strongly with the percentage of naive T cells measured by flow cytometry. Observed TCR beta diversity per million T cells fell roughly linearly with age, and a significant reduction was already apparent by age around 40. Because donor CMV infection status was unknown, age-related changes in expanded clonotypes were potentially confounded. Compared with the aged group, more naive CD4+ T cells, fewer expanded clones and increased TCR diversity were shown by the long-lived group, suggesting age selection. Conclusive comparison of naive and antigen-experienced compartments was prevented by the profiling of bulk unsorted PBMCs. Estimates of total diversity from one million sequenced T cells were regarded as lower bounds and underestimates.

The receptor library was made with 5' RACE. The second PCR ran for about 7 to 11 cycles and used a J-beta primer mix along with a sample-barcoded 5' primer. A template-switch 5' adaptor carrying 12 random nucleotides introduced a unique molecular identifier onto each TCR beta cDNA molecule. Each sample yielded at least 2.5 million CDR3-containing paired-end reads. All of the RNA was converted into first-strand cDNA using the Mint cDNA synthesis kit, with a TRBC-specific oligonucleotide serving as the primer. Following uracil-DNA glycosylase treatment, a first 18-cycle PCR with universal primers M1SS and BC2_uni_R was performed on all cDNA. The study's own analysis went as follows. For normalization, 1 million high-quality reads, each with a distinct molecular identifier, were randomly selected from each sample. Reads sharing molecular identifiers were discarded rather than binned into consensus sequences. CDR3 identification, clonotype clustering and error correction used MiTCR with a Q25 quality threshold and the strictest error-elimination algorithm. A nonparametric unseen species model with Euler transformation was used to estimate a lower bound on total TCR beta diversity. The public reads were reanalyzed by TCRdb: fastp trimming at Q25, MiXCR alignment, in-frame beta chains only. Each entry merges the rows of one CDR3 protein and shows their most common DNA and genes. TCRdb's processing, not the authors', yielded these V and J calls. Across this sample there are 1.5 million to 2 million distinct CDR3 sequences, with around 40% seen only once. Clones ranked in the top ten supply more than 20% of the sample.

The 39 donors, aged about 6 to 95 years, were systemically healthy Caucasian individuals from Russia. Ten milliliters of peripheral blood were drawn from each donor into EDTA-treated Vacutainer tubes. Ficoll-Paque density-gradient centrifugation was used to isolate PBMCs, with at least 6 million per sample. Total RNA was extracted from PBMCs with Trizol reagent, with at least 5 micrograms obtained per sample. For every donor, flow cytometry on a PBMC aliquot measured the percentage of naive CD45RAhigh/CD27high T cells. The chain links TRBV12-3 or TRBV12-4 with TRBJ2-3; no D gene is confidently identified. Sequenced material: blood. This receptor was taken from a human donor in good health. The CDR3 in this case is CASSLPFSSTDTQYF. The nucleotide sequence reads TGTGCCAGCAGTTTACCCTTCTCTAGCACAGATACGCAGTATTTT.